These T cell receptor beta chains were read from a single sample in a study of CD8 T cells in ankylosing spondylitis. TCRdb reprocessed the 5' RACE reads with MiXCR, giving one entry per CDR3 protein. The sample contains a few hundred thousand distinct CDR3 sequences, 6.5% to 10% of which appear only once. What was sequenced was blood, either unsorted or a sorted T cell fraction (not recorded which). The receptors originated from a male donor with ankylosing spondylitis. Both conserved end residues are part of each CDR3. A D gene is named only where the DNA matches it firmly. Size values are once, few and many counts, or a class for expanded clones, and some rows have none.

cdr3_length	v_call	clone_size	d_call	j_call	cdr3_aa	cdr3_nt
19	TRBV7-3	-	TRBD2	TRBJ2-1	CASSPTGTSGTVSYNEQFF	TGTGCCAGCAGCCCGACCGGGACTAGCGGAACCGTCTCCTACAATGAGCAGTTCTTC
17	TRBV19	-	-	TRBJ2-6	CASSIVIRSSGANVLTF	TGTGCCAGTAGTATAGTTATACGGTCCTCTGGGGCCAACGTCCTGACTTTC
15	TRBV28	-	-	TRBJ2-7	CASSSDQGFVYEQYF	TGTGCCAGCAGTTCAGACCAGGGATTCGTCTACGAGCAGTACTTC
13	TRBV12-3/TRBV12-4	-	TRBD2	TRBJ2-1	CASTSLADNEQFF	TGTGCCAGCACCTCCCTAGCGGACAATGAGCAGTTCTTC
12	TRBV29-1	-	TRBD2	TRBJ2-1	CSKAGLHNEQFF	TGCAGTAAAGCGGGATTGCACAATGAGCAGTTCTTC
15	TRBV9	few	-	TRBJ2-2	CASSPDRTNTGELFF	TGTGCCAGCAGCCCCGACAGGACGAACACCGGGGAGCTGTTTTTT
17	TRBV15	few	TRBD2	TRBJ2-7	CATSRRTLAGAGYEQYF	TGTGCCACCAGCAGACGCACACTAGCGGGAGCTGGCTACGAGCAGTACTTC
15	TRBV15	-	-	TRBJ2-4	CATSGSGTTKNIQYF	TGTGCCACCAGCGGATCCGGGACAACCAAAAACATTCAGTACTTC
15	TRBV20-1	-	TRBD2	TRBJ2-1	CSAREASGHYNEQFF	TGCAGTGCTAGAGAGGCTAGCGGGCACTACAATGAGCAGTTCTTC
15	TRBV6-2/TRBV6-3	many	TRBD2	TRBJ2-7	CASSRLGLGSGEQYF	TGTGCCAGCAGTCGACTAGGACTAGGATCGGGCGAGCAGTACTTC
13	TRBV12-3/TRBV12-4	few	-	TRBJ2-1	CASSRTGARVGFF	TGTGCCAGCAGCCGGACCGGGGCCAGGGTGGGGTTCTTC
17	TRBV6-1	many	TRBD1	TRBJ1-3	CASSPRSGTGTGNTIYF	TGTGCCAGCAGTCCGCGTTCCGGGACAGGGACTGGAAACACCATATATTTT
14	TRBV5-5	-	-	TRBJ2-7	CASSPWGGTYEQYF	TGTGCCAGCAGCCCCTGGGGAGGAACCTACGAGCAGTACTTC
15	TRBV4-2	few	-	TRBJ2-2	CASSQLWLRTGELFF	TGTGCCAGCAGCCAATTGTGGTTGCGCACCGGGGAGCTGTTTTTT
14	TRBV29-1	many	-	TRBJ1-1	CSVGSGPKGTEAFF	TGCAGCGTTGGGTCTGGCCCCAAGGGCACTGAAGCTTTCTTT
15	TRBV5-6	many	TRBD2	TRBJ2-2	CASSFGGGAGGELFF	TGTGCCAGCAGCTTCGGCGGGGGAGCGGGCGGGGAGCTGTTTTTT
15	TRBV20-1	few	-	TRBJ2-3	CSAGLSGASTDTQYF	TGCAGTGCTGGCCTTAGCGGAGCTAGCACAGATACGCAGTATTTT
16	TRBV18	few	-	TRBJ1-5	CASSPTVNSRNQPQHF	TGTGCCAGCTCGCCGACCGTAAACAGTCGCAATCAGCCCCAGCATTTT
13	TRBV12-3/TRBV12-4	many	-	TRBJ1-5	CASSLGDGQPQHF	TGTGCCAGCAGTTTGGGCGATGGGCAGCCCCAGCATTTT
14	TRBV5-1	-	-	TRBJ1-5	CASSEGNSNQPQHF	TGCGCCAGCAGCGAGGGGAATAGCAATCAGCCCCAGCATTTT
14	TRBV28	-	TRBD1	TRBJ2-5	CASSSVQGQETQYF	TGTGCCAGCAGTTCCGTACAGGGGCAAGAGACCCAGTACTTC
16	TRBV12-3/TRBV12-4	-	-	TRBJ2-1	CASNIGVGGGANEQFF	TGTGCCAGCAACATAGGGGTGGGGGGAGGCGCGAATGAGCAGTTCTTC
14	TRBV6-1	-	-	TRBJ1-5	CASELGRSNQPQHF	TGTGCCAGCGAGCTGGGGAGGAGCAATCAGCCCCAGCATTTT
15	TRBV12-3/TRBV12-4	few	TRBD1	TRBJ2-2	CASRNRGSNTGELFF	TGTGCCAGCAGGAACAGGGGCTCGAACACCGGGGAGCTGTTTTTT
16	TRBV27	-	TRBD2	TRBJ2-7	CASSSIGLAGSYEQYF	TGTGCCAGCAGCTCTATAGGACTAGCGGGATCCTACGAGCAGTACTTC
15	TRBV7-3	few	TRBD2	TRBJ2-5	CASSLLAGGIETQYF	TGTGCCAGCAGCCTCCTAGCGGGAGGTATTGAGACCCAGTACTTC
17	TRBV4-2	many	-	TRBJ2-3	CASSQVGSGGGPDTQYF	TGTGCCAGCAGCCAAGTTGGTAGCGGCGGGGGCCCAGATACGCAGTATTTT
19	TRBV10-3	few	TRBD2	TRBJ2-7	CAISPRTDPTSGRSYEQYF	TGTGCCATCAGTCCTCGCACAGACCCGACTAGCGGCCGCTCCTACGAGCAGTACTTC
13	TRBV9	few	-	TRBJ1-3	CASSAPLINTIYF	TGTGCCAGCAGCGCCCCCCTTATAAACACCATATATTTT
14	TRBV6-2/TRBV6-3	few	-	TRBJ1-5	CASRQGGDGQPQHF	TGTGCCAGCAGGCAGGGAGGGGATGGCCAGCCCCAGCATTTT
16	TRBV27	few	TRBD2	TRBJ2-1	CASSSGTSGTNNEQFF	TGTGCCAGCAGTTCCGGGACTAGCGGGACAAACAATGAGCAGTTCTTC
15	TRBV7-2	many	-	TRBJ2-3	CASSLGQGGTDTQYF	TGTGCCAGCAGCTTAGGTCAGGGAGGCACAGATACGCAGTATTTT
15	TRBV5-1	many	-	TRBJ1-6	CASSLRTGDNSPLHF	TGCGCCAGCAGCCTAAGGACGGGTGATAATTCACCCCTCCACTTT
15	TRBV5-1	-	-	TRBJ2-1	CASSLVMTVYNEQFF	TGCGCCAGCAGCTTGGTTATGACAGTCTACAATGAGCAGTTCTTC
17	TRBV5-1	many	TRBD2	TRBJ2-7	CASSLVPWTSGSYEQYF	TGCGCCAGCAGCTTGGTCCCGTGGACTAGCGGATCCTACGAGCAGTACTTC
17	TRBV7-8	few	TRBD1	TRBJ2-6	CASSLGTGLWGANVLTF	TGTGCCAGCAGCTTAGGGACAGGACTCTGGGGTGCCAACGTCCTGACTTTC
14	TRBV18	-	TRBD2	TRBJ2-7	CASPIAGNYYEQYF	TGTGCCAGCCCGATAGCGGGGAACTACTACGAGCAGTACTTC
16	TRBV27	-	-	TRBJ2-4	CASSLRGAGGKNIQYF	TGTGCCAGCAGTTTGAGGGGGGCAGGGGGCAAAAACATTCAGTACTTC
16	TRBV13	few	-	TRBJ2-1	CASSFRVGGAQVEQFF	TGTGCCAGCAGCTTCCGAGTTGGGGGGGCGCAGGTTGAGCAGTTCTTC
15	TRBV25-1	few	TRBD1	TRBJ2-7	CASSERQGTPYEQYF	TGTGCCAGCAGTGAAAGACAGGGGACCCCCTACGAGCAGTACTTC
12	TRBV29-1	-	TRBD2	TRBJ2-3	CSVVLAGDTQYF	TGCAGCGTTGTCCTAGCGGGAGATACGCAGTATTTT
13	TRBV7-8	-	-	TRBJ2-1	CASSTASYNEQFF	TGTGCCAGTTCTACCGCGTCCTACAATGAGCAGTTCTTC
14	TRBV20-1	few	TRBD1	TRBJ1-3	CSATENRGGNTIYF	TGCAGTGCTACCGAAAACAGGGGTGGAAACACCATATATTTT
11	TRBV20-1	many	-	TRBJ2-7	CSVLPGIEQYF	TGCAGTGTTCTTCCTGGTATCGAGCAGTACTTC
15	TRBV12-3/TRBV12-4	many	-	TRBJ1-1	CASTPQLTSNTEAFF	TGTGCCAGCACCCCCCAGCTGACGTCGAACACTGAAGCTTTCTTT
13	TRBV28	many	-	TRBJ1-1	CASSFWENTEAFF	TGTGCCAGCAGTTTTTGGGAGAACACTGAAGCTTTCTTT
17	TRBV3-1	few	TRBD2	TRBJ2-2	CASSQDGAGVLPGELFF	TGTGCCAGCAGCCAAGACGGAGCGGGAGTCCTCCCCGGGGAGCTGTTTTTT
14	TRBV7-9	many	TRBD1	TRBJ1-2	CASSYMDRGLGYTF	TGTGCCAGCAGCTACATGGACAGGGGGCTTGGCTACACCTTC
11	TRBV20-1	-	-	TRBJ2-1	CSARNNLEQFF	TGCAGTGCTAGAAACAACCTTGAGCAGTTCTTC
13	TRBV27	-	TRBD2	TRBJ2-5	CASRPAGVETQYF	TGTGCCAGCAGACCCGCGGGGGTTGAGACCCAGTACTTC
12	TRBV28	many	-	TRBJ1-1	CATVTDLTEAFF	TGTGCCACCGTGACAGACCTCACTGAAGCTTTCTTT